This T cell receptor beta chain was identified in a study of blood T cell repertoires in COVID-19 (dated by TCRdb to the early 2020s). Broadly, across the study: The collaborator samples originated in the United States, Italy and Spain and spanned the acute and convalescent phases of COVID-19. The prospective study material was composed of cDNA or gDNA derived from T cells, B-cell-depleted T cells, or PBMCs. The dataset comprised deeply sampled blood TCRbeta repertoires from subjects exposed to, actively infected with, or recovered from COVID-19. The repertoires were released in a freely available public database intended as a resource for research on the immune response to SARS-CoV-2. The samples were drawn from the first 160 participants of the ongoing ImmuneRACE study and from over 950 subjects provided by 6 global collaborators. Sample metadata almost always included a de-identified subject ID, COVID-19 status, age in years and sex. Where available, HLA class I and class II types were taken from metadata supplied by the sample provider and were not determined by assay-based typing.

Whole blood was collected in K2EDTA tubes by collaborating institutions according to the institutions' own protocols. For TCRbeta analysis, collaborators shipped samples in one of three forms: frozen whole blood, isolated PBMCs, or DNA extracted from either of those sample types. As regards this clone: No cognate antigen has been identified for it. No clone much larger than this one lies a single base away; base qualities are absent.

Results and caveats for the whole study, not just this receptor: Clinical and demographic metadata were provided uncurated, with the amount varying by source and participant.

Via the germline V gene, CDR1 is SQVTM and CDR2 ANQGSEA. Reading from cysteine to phenylalanine, the CDR3 counts 15 amino acids. Only the CDR3 DNA stays, 45 bases, in frame from base 1. Trimming removed 6 bases from V and 4 bases from J; the gene matches leave 10 bases unexplained. TCRbeta CDR3 regions were amplified from genomic DNA using the immunoSEQ Assay, a bias-controlled multiplex PCR. The published analysis was carried out like this. Nucleated cell counts per sample were estimated from amplification of reference gene primers within the assay. Sequence reads were collapsed and filtered to measure the absolute abundance of every unique TCRbeta CDR3 rearrangement. For each sample, productive Simpson clonality was calculated by taking the square root of Simpson's diversity index across productive rearrangements. TCRdb obtained this table from immuneACCESS and retained in-frame rearrangements with V and J assigned. These tables miss some clones; where compared with another copy, unresolved V genes account for less than half of the shortfall, and the remainder is unexplained. Clonal size and the V and J genes are those of that table, whereas D and trimming came from the DNA. In this sample the table shows about 74,000 clones, about four fifths of which occur a single time. About 35% of the sample rests with the top ten.

This receptor chain uses TRBV29-1 and TRBJ2-1; 9 junctional bases match TRBD2. Material for sequencing was peripheral blood. The origin of this receptor is a man aged 70 or older with acute or convalescent COVID-19. The CDR3 protein sequence reads: CSVPGTSKAYNEQFF. Here is the DNA: TGCAGCGTCCCGGGGACTAGCAAAGCGTACAATGAGCAGTTCTTC.